This T cell receptor beta chain was sequenced for a study of blood T cell repertoires in COVID-19. Turning to the study itself: COVID-19 samples from acute and convalescent phases originated in the United States, Italy and Spain. PBMCs, B-cell-depleted T cells, or T cells provided the cDNA or gDNA that made up the material.

V lost 7 bases, J lost 4 bases, and 14 bases lay in between. The CDR3 runs 13 residues. Germline V CDR1 and CDR2: SQVTM, ANQGSEA. Authors' data handling: Amplification with reference gene primers provided the estimates of nucleated cell counts. Sequencing used immunoSEQ multiplex PCR; TCRdb keeps in-frame clones, though not all of them. The D gene and trimming were derived from the DNA, and the V and J assignments and clone size from that table. Seen here are roughly 16,000 clones, roughly 85% observed once, and the top ten hold roughly 50%. The sequenced sample consisted of peripheral blood. This sequence was found in a human donor in a cohort sampled during active COVID-19. The rearrangement uses TRBV29-1 and TRBJ2-1, with D possibly being TRBD1 (6 bases). The CDR3 DNA reads TGCAGCGCTCCGGGACAAGGATACAATGAGCAGTTCTTC. Translating gives CSAPGQGYNEQFF.